Below, 9 T cell receptor beta chains from the same sample are listed, as sequenced in a study of blood T cell repertoires in COVID-19. Using immunoSEQ multiplex PCR, the repertoire was profiled, and TCRdb retains in-frame clones only, with some absent. The sample includes 140,000 to 150,000 clones, approximately 89% seen only once; the top ten take around 1.5%. The material sequenced was peripheral blood. These receptors all stem from a human donor in a cohort sampled during active COVID-19.

The chain couples TRBV2 to TRBJ1-3; D is unclear. This CDR3 has 14 amino acids. The germline CDR1 and CDR2 sequences are SNHLY and FYNNEI. V gave up 7 bases and J gave up 2 bases, with 12 bases separating them. DNA of the CDR3: TGTGCCAGCAACAAGGGAGACCCTGGAAACACCATATATTTT. Protein product: CASNKGDPGNTIYF.

This chain uses TRBV9 with TRBJ1-2; D unclear. Per germline, CDR1 SGDLS and CDR2 YYNGEE. CDR3 length: 13 amino acids. The V end lost 0 bases, the J end lost 2 bases, and 5 bases lay between the germline ends. The CDR3, as DNA: TGTGCCAGCAGCGTAGACTGGAACTATGGCTACACCTTC. Amino acids: CASSVDWNYGYTF.

The chain has TRBV7-2 and TRBJ1-1; D is unclear. This CDR3 has 14 amino acids. In germline, CDR1 is SGHTA, CDR2 FQGNSA. Trimming cost V 6 bases and J 1 base, with 12 bases left between them. In nucleotides, the CDR3 is TGTGCCAGCAGACGGATCCCGGGGAACACTGAAGCTTTCTTT. Its translation is CASRRIPGNTEAFF.

The chain employs TRBV5-1 and TRBJ2-2; 9 nucleotides align to TRBD2. The length of the CDR3 is 19 residues. The germline V gene has CDR1 SGHRS and CDR2 YFSETQ. Trimming at V came to 1 base and at J to 4 bases, leaving 14 bases not matched to a gene. This CDR3 is CASSLHGTRGGAFTGELFF. In nucleotides, the CDR3 is TGCGCCAGCAGCTTGCATGGGACTCGCGGGGGGGCCTTCACCGGGGAGCTGTTTTTT.

This chain connects TRBV4-1 to TRBJ2-3; 10 nucleotides match TRBD2. V lost 4 bases to trimming and J lost 2 bases; unmatched junction nucleotides: 6. This CDR3 region has 16 residues. Per the germline V gene, CDR1 is MGHRA and CDR2 is YSYEKL. The CDR3 reads CASSRGTSGITDTQYF. The DNA of the CDR3 is TGCGCCAGCAGCCGGGGCACTAGCGGGATCACAGATACGCAGTATTTT.

The rearrangement links TRBV5-1 to TRBJ2-2; TRBD1 matches 7 bases. The V segment lost 2 bases and the J segment 2 bases; nucleotides outside the gene matches: 6. Germline CDR1 is SGHRS and CDR2 is YFSETQ. The CDR3 sequence is 16 residues long. The CDR3 sequence: CASSFKTGTNTGELFF. CDR3 coding DNA: TGCGCCAGCAGCTTCAAGACAGGGACCAACACCGGGGAGCTGTTTTTT.

In its sample, this clone was seen a few times. This chain uses TRBV2 with TRBJ1-2; 8 positions match TRBD1. The CDR3 is 11 amino acids. Trimming cost V 8 bases and J 7 bases; bases outside gene matches: 3. Germline V CDR1 and CDR2: SNHLY, FYNNEI. This CDR3 reads CASYGTGGYTF. In DNA, the CDR3 is TGTGCCAGCTACGGGACAGGTGGCTACACCTTC.

V and J are TRBV6-5 and TRBJ2-7; 7 positions agree with TRBD1. The CDR3 sequence is 15 residues long. Trimming at V came to 4 bases and at J to 0 bases, leaving 6 bases not matched to a gene. Germline-derived CDR1 and CDR2 are MNHEY and SVGAGI. As DNA, the CDR3 is TGTGCCAGCAGTTCGACAGGGATCGGCTCCTACGAGCAGTACTTC. Translating it yields CASSSTGIGSYEQYF.

The rearrangement joins TRBV3-1 (or the pseudogene TRBV3-2) to TRBJ1-1; D is perhaps TRBD1 (6 bases). The CDR3 totals 16 residues. Trimming left V 4 bases short and J 0 bases short, with 15 bases between. Germline V lookup: CDR1 LGHDT, CDR2 YNNKEL (reference sequence). The CDR3 is CASSPLLGQMNTEAFF. CDR3 DNA sequence: TGTGCCAGCAGCCCACTCCTTGGACAGATGAACACTGAAGCTTTCTTT.